This T cell receptor beta chain was recovered during a study of cytomegalovirus exposure and HLA in healthy donors. Study-level results: For most subjects, TCR beta sequences were reported to predict HLA-A and HLA-B alleles with accuracy.

As regards this clone: Its antigen remains unknown.

This CDR3 region has 14 residues. V lost 8 bases and J lost 5; bases outside the gene matches: 8. Germline loops: CDR1 LNHNV, CDR2 YYDKDF (reference sequence). Amplification used 60 Vbeta primers and 13 Jbeta primers. Per the authors' pipeline: The count from a later analysis was some 76 million unique TCR beta chains, some 10 million of them shared. Sequenced by immunoSEQ multiplex PCR; TCRdb stores in-frame clones only, minus some. V and J calls and clone size come straight from that table; D and trimming were deduced from the DNA. The table includes tens of thousands of clones, 86% detected once. The source is a man younger than 45 in good health and CMV-seropositive. The rearrangement uses TRBV15 and TRBJ2-2; TRBD1 matches 7 bases. The source material was PBMCs. The CDR3: CATATGTATGELFF. Written as DNA, the CDR3 is TGTGCCACCGCAACGGGGACAGCTACCGGGGAGCTGTTTTTT.